Listed below are T cell receptor beta chains from one sample, sequenced in a study of T cell responses to AZD1222 COVID-19 vaccine. The method was immunoSEQ multiplex PCR; TCRdb's version includes in-frame clones alone and lacks a portion of them. The sample carries 65,000 to 95,000 clones, about 92% recorded once. The source was peripheral blood, collected on day 0 of MenACWY control vaccination. The source of these receptors is an adult in good health. The CDR3 runs from the conserved cysteine through the conserved F or W. The D gene is left open where the match is weak. A clone size is listed for some rows: how often the clone was seen (once, few, many), or a class if it is expanded.

J gene,V gene,D gene,clone size,CDR3 DNA,CDR3 protein
TRBJ1-3,TRBV19,-,-,TGTGCCAGTATCCCACCCCCGGGATACTCTGGAAACACCATATATTTT,CASIPPPGYSGNTIYF
TRBJ2-1,TRBV19,TRBD1,-,TGTGCCAGTAGTAGCCCGCAGGGGGCGGGGAGGAATGAGCAGTTCTTC,CASSSPQGAGRNEQFF
TRBJ2-7,TRBV9,TRBD1,-,TGTGCCAGCAGCGTAGGAGGGACAGGCTTAGGAGAGCAGTACTTC,CASSVGGTGLGEQYF
TRBJ2-3,TRBV6-4,TRBD2,once,TGTGCCAGCAGTGAAGGGACTAGCGGATATGATACGCAGTATTTT,CASSEGTSGYDTQYF
TRBJ2-1,TRBV19,TRBD2,-,TGTGCCAGTAGTCTGTCTAGCGGGAGCTCCTACAATGAGCAGTTCTTC,CASSLSSGSSYNEQFF
TRBJ2-5,TRBV5-1,-,-,TGCGCCAGCAGCACCGAAGAGACCCAGTACTTC,CASSTEETQYF
TRBJ2-7,TRBV24-1,TRBD1,-,TGTGCCACCAGTGAAGGGACAGGGGCAGACTACGAGCAGTACTTC,CATSEGTGADYEQYF
TRBJ1-5,TRBV27,-,-,TGTGCCAGCAGTTTACTTGGCAATCAGCCCCAGCATTTT,CASSLLGNQPQHF
TRBJ1-6,TRBV28,TRBD1,-,TGTGCCACCTCACCCCGGACAGGGTTGCGGAATTCACCCCTCCACTTT,CATSPRTGLRNSPLHF
TRBJ2-7,TRBV19,TRBD2,-,TGTGCCAGTAGTCGCGGAGGACTAGCGGCCTACGAGCAGTACTTC,CASSRGGLAAYEQYF
TRBJ1-4,TRBV9,-,-,TGTGCCAGCAGCCGGACAGCAACTAATGAAAAACTGTTTTTT,CASSRTATNEKLFF
TRBJ1-5,TRBV28,TRBD1,-,TGTGCCAGCAGCCGAAGGGGCACAGGGGGCGGTCAGCCCCAGCATTTT,CASSRRGTGGGQPQHF
TRBJ2-5,TRBV5-1,TRBD2,once,TGCGCCAGCAGCTCCTGGACTAGACAAGAGACCCAGTACTTC,CASSSWTRQETQYF
TRBJ2-5,TRBV7-2,TRBD2,-,TGTGCCAGCAGCATAAGCGGGGGATTCCAAGAGACCCAGTACTTC,CASSISGGFQETQYF
TRBJ1-1,TRBV23-1,-,-,TGCGCCAGCCTCGACGACCGGACTGAAGCTTTCTTT,CASLDDRTEAFF
TRBJ2-3,TRBV21-1,-,-,TGTGCCAGCAGCGCCCGAACGGAGGCCGCAGATACGCAGTATTTT,CASSARTEAADTQYF
TRBJ1-4,TRBV5-1,TRBD1,-,TGCGCCAGCAGCGCGGGACAGGGTGGTGAAAAACTGTTTTTT,CASSAGQGGEKLFF
TRBJ1-5,TRBV19,TRBD1,once,TGTGCCAGTAGCAGACAGGGGGTAAATCAGCCCCAGCATTTT,CASSRQGVNQPQHF
TRBJ2-3,TRBV5-4,-,-,TGTGCCAGCAGATCGGACGATACGCAGTATTTT,CASRSDDTQYF
TRBJ2-5,TRBV5-1,TRBD2,-,TGCGCCAGCAGCTTGCGGGCTAGCGGGGGTTTGGAGACCCAGTACTTC,CASSLRASGGLETQYF
TRBJ1-4,TRBV5-8,-,once,TGTGCCAGCAGCTACGGCAGGGGATATACTGAAAAACTGTTTTTT,CASSYGRGYTEKLFF
TRBJ2-7,TRBV5-6,-,-,TGTGCCAGCAGCTTTCCGGGACTCGGGAACGAGCAGTACTTC,CASSFPGLGNEQYF
TRBJ2-7,TRBV4-3,TRBD2,-,TGCGCCAGCAGCCAAGATCCCGGACTAGCGGGAGTCCGCTCCTACGAGCAGTACTTC,CASSQDPGLAGVRSYEQYF
TRBJ2-7,TRBV28,TRBD2,-,TGTGCCAGCAGTAGGACTAGCGGGGGGCCTACCTCCTACGAGCAGTACTTC,CASSRTSGGPTSYEQYF
TRBJ1-2,TRBV18,-,-,TGTGCCAGCTCACCCGGTTTTGGGTCCCTCTATGGCTACACCTTC,CASSPGFGSLYGYTF
TRBJ2-5,TRBV18,TRBD2,-,TGTGCCAGCTCACCACAGATTAGCGGGTACCAAGAGACCCAGTACTTC,CASSPQISGYQETQYF
TRBJ2-1,TRBV10-3,-,-,TGTGCAGGAAGCTATGACTCCTACAATGAGCAGTTCTTC,CAGSYDSYNEQFF
TRBJ2-1,TRBV10-1,TRBD1,-,TGCGCCAGCAGTGCGGGACAGCAGAGGGATGAGCAGTTCTTC,CASSAGQQRDEQFF
TRBJ2-2,TRBV28,-,-,TGTGCCAGTGACCGGGCCGGGGAGCTGTTTTTT,CASDRAGELFF
TRBJ2-2,TRBV12-3/TRBV12-4,TRBD1,-,TGTGCCAGCAGTTTTACAGGGGCCGGGGAGCTGTTTTTT,CASSFTGAGELFF
TRBJ1-1,TRBV6-1,-,-,TGTGCCAGCAGTGAAAAAAGGGGCTGGACTGAAGCTTTCTTT,CASSEKRGWTEAFF
TRBJ2-3,TRBV5-6,TRBD1,-,TGTGCCAGCAGCTCGACAGGGCTGCGACGCACAGATACGCAGTATTTT,CASSSTGLRRTDTQYF
TRBJ1-1,TRBV7-3,-,-,TGTGCCAGCAGCTGGGGACCGTCGAACACTGAAGCTTTCTTT,CASSWGPSNTEAFF
TRBJ1-1,TRBV9,-,few,TGTGCCAGCAGCCCCACCGGGGCTAGAATCGAAGCTTTCTTT,CASSPTGARIEAFF
TRBJ2-5,TRBV5-4,-,-,TGTGCCAGCAGCAAAGGGGACGCAACACAAGAGACCCAGTACTTC,CASSKGDATQETQYF
TRBJ2-5,TRBV6-6,-,-,TGTGCCAGCACTTCAGGCAGGGCGGTGGAGACCCAGTACTTC,CASTSGRAVETQYF
TRBJ1-1,TRBV19,-,-,TGTGCCAGTAGTATAGGTTTGGGCAGGGATCACACTGAAGCTTTCTTT,CASSIGLGRDHTEAFF
TRBJ2-3,TRBV18,-,-,TGTGCCAGCTCGTCCCTCTCTCCGGGAGTGAGTGCAGATACGCAGTATTTT,CASSSLSPGVSADTQYF
TRBJ2-7,TRBV24-1,-,-,TGTGCCACCAGTGTGGGACCGTTTTCCTACGAGCAGTACTTC,CATSVGPFSYEQYF
TRBJ2-3,TRBV21-1,-,-,TGTGCCAGCACGACTAGCGGGAGGGGAAACACAGATACGCAGTATTTT,CASTTSGRGNTDTQYF
TRBJ1-5,TRBV28,TRBD1,-,TGTGCCAGCAGCCAAGTGACAGGGTCGAGCAATCAGCCCCAGCATTTT,CASSQVTGSSNQPQHF
TRBJ2-5,TRBV19,TRBD1,-,TGTGCCAGTAGCCTCTCCCCTCAGGGGGCCCAAGAGACCCAGTACTTC,CASSLSPQGAQETQYF
TRBJ1-2,TRBV7-2,-,-,TGTGCCAGCAGCTTAGAAGGACAGATATATGGCTACACCTTC,CASSLEGQIYGYTF
TRBJ2-3,TRBV30,TRBD2,-,TGTGCCTGGCAGACTAGCGGAGGTACAGATACGCAGTATTTT,CAWQTSGGTDTQYF
TRBJ2-7,TRBV28,TRBD2,-,TGTGCCAGCAGTTTAGCGGGGGGGTCCTACGAGCAGTACTTC,CASSLAGGSYEQYF
TRBJ2-7,TRBV10-3,TRBD1,-,TGTGCCATCAGTGATACCGGGACAGGGGTGAGCTCCTACGAGCAGTACTTC,CAISDTGTGVSSYEQYF
TRBJ1-3,TRBV10-1,-,few,TGCGCCAGCAGTGACAAGGACAGCGGAAACACCATATATTTT,CASSDKDSGNTIYF
TRBJ2-2,TRBV25-1,-,-,TGTGCCAGCAGTGGGGCCGGGGAGCTGTTTTTT,CASSGAGELFF
TRBJ2-2,TRBV10-3,TRBD1,-,TGTGCCGCCAACTGGGACAGCAACACCGGGGAGCTGTTTTTT,CAANWDSNTGELFF
TRBJ2-1,TRBV6-4,TRBD2,-,TGTGCCAGCAGTGACTCGTGGGGGGGTTACAATGAGCAGTTCTTC,CASSDSWGGYNEQFF
TRBJ1-1,TRBV19,-,-,TGTGCCAGTAGTATGTTGGGTCCCGGTGGAGCTTTCTTT,CASSMLGPGGAFF
TRBJ1-2,TRBV6-1,-,-,TGTGCCAGCAGTGAAACCCGGACACAGTCGAACACCTTC,CASSETRTQSNTF
TRBJ2-2,TRBV23-1,TRBD1,-,TGCGCCAGCAGTCAGACAGGGGTTTCGAACACCGGGGAGCTGTTTTTT,CASSQTGVSNTGELFF
TRBJ2-7,TRBV18,TRBD1,-,TGTGCCAGCTCACCAGGGACAGGGGATTCCTACGAGCAGTACTTC,CASSPGTGDSYEQYF